Shown below are 21 T cell receptor beta chains from a single sample sequenced in a study of control samples from healthy donors and cancer patients. Profiled with immunoSEQ multiplex PCR; TCRdb holds only in-frame clones, not every one. Of about 130,000 clones listed, about 93% were seen once; the top ten hold approximately 14%. The sample comprised PBMCs. The source of these receptors is a man between 60 and 75 years old with colorectal cancer.

This chain connects TRBV19 to TRBJ1-2; D gene uncertain. CDR1 is LNHDA, CDR2 SQIVND, per germline (reference sequence). CDR3 length: 15 amino acids. The V end was cut by 1 base, the J end by 2 bases, with 11 bases between. Written as DNA, the CDR3 is TGTGCCAGTAGTATAGGCCACCGACTAAACTATGGCTACACCTTC. Protein sequence: CASSIGHRLNYGYTF.

The chain uses TRBV7-2 and TRBJ2-3; D gene ambiguous. Germline values: CDR1 SGHTA, CDR2 FQGNSA. CDR3 length equals 15 residues. The V and J ends lost 2 bases and 2 bases respectively, with 11 bases between them. CDR3 nucleotide sequence: TGTGCCAGCAGCTTACTAGGCGACGCCACAGATACGCAGTATTTT. The encoded protein is CASSLLGDATDTQYF.

The gene calls are TRBV4-1 and TRBJ2-3; TRBD2 matches at 15 bases. This CDR3 is 18 amino acids long. The V and J ends lost 5 bases and 0 bases, in that order; junction bases with no gene match: 6. Germline assignment: CDR1 MGHRA and CDR2 YSYEKL. The CDR3 sequence: CASSGTSGGSGSTDTQYF. The CDR3 coding sequence is TGCGCCAGCAGCGGGACTAGCGGGGGGTCGGGTAGCACAGATACGCAGTATTTT.

This clone was seen just once. J is TRBJ1-5 and V is TRBV6-2 or TRBV6-3, with D possibly TRBD1 on 5 matching bases. Germline-derived CDR1 and CDR2 are MNHEY and SVGEGT. CDR3 size: 14 residues. Trimming left V 4 bases short and J 6 bases short, with 13 bases between. CDR3 coding DNA: TGTGCCAGCAGTTCGTCTACTAGGGGTCAGCCCCAGCATTTT. It yields the protein CASSSSTRGQPQHF.

This rearrangement joins TRBV19 to TRBJ2-5; 9 nucleotides align to TRBD1. The junction had 8 bases not matched to a gene; V was cut back by 3 bases and J by 6 bases. Germline CDR1 LNHDA, CDR2 SQIVND (reference sequence). This CDR3 contains 15 residues. CDR3 region: CASSIWTGERKTQYF. The CDR3 bases are TGTGCCAGTAGTATTTGGACAGGGGAGAGGAAGACCCAGTACTTC.

The genes are TRBV7-2 and TRBJ1-5, with D uncertain. The CDR3 runs to 14 residues. The germline V gene has CDR1 SGHTA and CDR2 FQGNSA. With 5 bases removed from V and 0 bases from J, the gap between germline ends came to 8 bases. Written as DNA, the CDR3 is TGTGCCAGCAGCCCAGCGGTTAGCAATCAGCCCCAGCATTTT. The encoded protein is CASSPAVSNQPQHF. Based on the CDR3 plus reference TRBV7-2 and TRBJ1-5, the full variable domain is GAGVSQSPSNKVTEKGKDVELRCDPISGHTALYWYRQSLGQGLEFLIYFQGNSAPDKSGLPSDRFSAERTGGSVSTLTIQRTQQEDSAVYLCASSPAVSNQPQHFGDGTRLSIL.

This chain links TRBV19 with TRBJ2-2; D is perhaps TRBD1 or TRBD2 (5 bases each). Trimming pared 4 bases from V and 0 bases from J, leaving 9 bases between. The CDR3 sequence is 15 residues long. CDR1 and CDR2 (germline): LNHDA, SQIVND (reference sequence). CDR3 in DNA: TGTGCCAGTAGTAAGGGACCCACGAACACCGGGGAGCTGTTTTTT. Amino acids: CASSKGPTNTGELFF.

This clone showed up just a few times. This chain uses TRBV6-6 with TRBJ1-5, with a tentative D call TRBD1 (5 bases). The germline V and J ends were trimmed by 0 bases and 7 bases, with 10 bases remaining between them. Germline assignment: CDR1 MNHNY and CDR2 SVGAGI (reference sequence). This CDR3 has 14 amino acids. CDR3 sequence: CASSYSGGEQPQHF. DNA of the CDR3: TGTGCCAGCAGTTACTCTGGGGGTGAACAGCCCCAGCATTTT.

This chain connects TRBV2 to TRBJ1-1; TRBD1 might be the D (5 bases). The CDR3 sequence is 14 residues long. From germline, CDR1 is SNHLY and CDR2 FYNNEI. The V and J ends lost 3 bases and 1 base respectively, with 9 bases between them. CDR3 nucleotides: TGTGCCAGCAGTGACCGAGACAGGAACACTGAAGCTTTCTTT. It encodes CASSDRDRNTEAFF.

The J gene is TRBJ2-7, the V gene TRBV7-2, with D maybe TRBD1 (5 bases). Deletions cut 1 base from V and 2 bases from J, with 12 bases between. The CDR3 has 15 amino acids. The germline V gene encodes CDR1 SGHTA and CDR2 FQGNSA. The CDR3 nucleotides read TGTGCCAGCAGCTTAGTTGGTCAGGGCGCCTACGAGCAGTACTTC. Amino acid sequence: CASSLVGQGAYEQYF.

This sequence joins TRBV7-9 and TRBJ2-5, with unresolved D. Trimming shortened V by 5 bases and J by 1 base, and 11 bases separated the two germline ends. Germline V gives CDR1 SEHNR, CDR2 FQNEAQ (reference sequence). The CDR3 length is 14 residues. The CDR3 region has the DNA TGTGCCAGCAGCCCCCAGGTACTCCAAGAGACCCAGTACTTC. Protein product: CASSPQVLQETQYF.

V usage is TRBV5-1 and J usage is TRBJ2-7; D remains ambiguous. The V end lost 2 bases, the J end lost 2 bases, and 11 bases lay between the germline ends. CDR3 length: 14 amino acids. CDR1 is SGHRS, CDR2 YFSETQ, per germline. The CDR3 loop is CASSFAGRPYEQYF. The CDR3 DNA sequence: TGCGCCAGCAGCTTCGCCGGCAGACCCTACGAGCAGTACTTC. Looking up the rest from reference TRBV5-1 and TRBJ2-7 gives the full variable domain: KAGVTQTPRYLIKTRGQQVTLSCSPISGHRSVSWYQQTPGQGLQFLFEYFSETQRNKGNFPGRFSGRQFSNSRSEMNVSTLELGDSALYLCASSFAGRPYEQYFGPGTRLTVT.

The chain carries TRBV5-4 and TRBJ2-5; D remains unclear. The CDR3 is 14 residues long. Deletions cut 0 bases from V and 4 bases from J, with 10 bases between. Per the germline V gene, CDR1 is SGHNT and CDR2 is YYREEE (reference sequence). In DNA, the CDR3 is TGTGCCAGCAGCTTGGCCCCCACCCGAGAGACCCAGTACTTC. It codes for CASSLAPTRETQYF.

This clone has only one observation. The same CDR3 arises from other DNA sequences in this sample as well. V is TRBV5-1 and J is TRBJ1-1; TRBD1 is a possible D gene (5 bases). CDR1 and CDR2 (germline): SGHRS, YFSETQ. The CDR3 sequence is 15 residues long. V was shortened by 0 bases and J by 1 base, with 10 bases between the two germline ends. Here the CDR3 reads CASSLGGGGNTEAFF. For the CDR3, the DNA is TGCGCCAGCAGCTTGGGGGGCGGAGGGAACACTGAAGCTTTCTTT. The full variable domain, completed using reference TRBV5-1 and TRBJ1-1, is KAGVTQTPRYLIKTRGQQVTLSCSPISGHRSVSWYQQTPGQGLQFLFEYFSETQRNKGNFPGRFSGRQFSNSRSEMNVSTLELGDSALYLCASSLGGGGNTEAFFGQGTRLTVV.

This clone was observed a handful of times. The V gene is TRBV6-5, the J gene TRBJ1-3, with TRBD1 identical over 10 bases. This CDR3 region has 14 residues. Per germline, CDR1 MNHEY and CDR2 SVGAGI. The V segment lost 6 bases and the J segment 7 bases; nucleotides outside the gene matches: 6. CDR3 nucleotides: TGTGCCAGCAGGACGACAGGGGGCTGGAACACCATATATTTT. As protein: CASRTTGGWNTIYF.

CDR3 in amino acids: CAGRWTNEKLFF. The DNA for the CDR3 is TGTGCCGGACGGTGGACTAATGAAAAACTGTTTTTT. This chain connects TRBV24-1 to TRBJ1-4; D is undetermined. The V end was cut by 12 bases, the J end by 2 bases, with 9 bases between. This CDR3 has 12 amino acids. The V gene's germline CDR1 is KGHDR and CDR2 SFDVKD.

V and J are TRBV4-1 and TRBJ2-3, with TRBD1 as a possible D gene (6 bases). Germline lookup yields CDR1 MGHRA and CDR2 YSYEKL. The CDR3 runs 15 residues. V lost 4 bases, J lost 3 bases, and 14 bases lay in between. CDR3 in DNA: TGCGCCAGCAGCCTGGGAAAACAGGGAACAGATACGCAGTATTTT. As protein: CASSLGKQGTDTQYF.

The CDR3 is CASSLSQGDNEQFF. The CDR3 nucleotides are TGTGCCAGCAGCTTATCCCAGGGAGACAATGAGCAGTTCTTC. This chain connects TRBV7-9 to TRBJ2-1; perhaps D is TRBD1 or TRBD2 (5 bases each). The length of the CDR3 is 14 residues. Germline-derived CDR1 and CDR2 are SEHNR and FQNEAQ (reference sequence). The V end lost 2 bases, the J end lost 5 bases, and 10 bases lay between the germline ends.

The genes are TRBV6-5 and TRBJ2-4; weak D call: TRBD1 (5 bases). Germline V CDR1 and CDR2: MNHEY, SVGAGI. The germline V and J ends were trimmed by 10 bases and 2 bases, with 6 bases remaining between them. The CDR3 is 11 amino acids. CDR3 nucleotide sequence: TGTGCCACAGGGCCCAAAAACATTCAGTACTTC. As protein: CATGPKNIQYF.

The J gene is TRBJ1-4, the V gene TRBV7-9; a weak D match, TRBD1 (6 bases). Germline V gene data show CDR1 as SEHNR and CDR2 as FQNEAQ (reference sequence). V lost 4 bases and J 3 bases, leaving 9 bases between the germline ends. The CDR3 extends over 14 amino acids. CDR3 coding DNA: TGTGCCAGCAGCTCGGGACAACCTAATGAAAAACTGTTTTTT. It encodes CASSSGQPNEKLFF.

This chain uses TRBV3-1 (or the pseudogene TRBV3-2) with TRBJ1-4; 7 bases match TRBD1. After removal of 0 bases from V and 0 bases from J, the junction contained 10 bases not matched to a gene. The germline V gene encodes CDR1 LGHDT and CDR2 YNNKEL (reference sequence). The CDR3 has 19 amino acids. The CDR3 protein is CASSQDRGTVPATNEKLFF. Here the CDR3 DNA reads TGTGCCAGCAGCCAAGATCGTGGGACAGTACCTGCAACTAATGAAAAACTGTTTTTT.